This TCR beta chain comes out of a study of blood T cells in healthy people across ages. Primed by a sample-barcoded 5' primer and a J-beta primer mix, a second PCR proceeded for 7 to 11 cycles. MiXCR was run by TCRdb on the 5' RACE reads, yielding one entry per CDR3 protein. The data hold about 750,000 distinct CDR3 sequences, with roughly 53% observed a single time. V gave up 12 bases and J gave up 4 bases; unmatched junction bases: 11. This CDR3 is built from 14 residues. Per the germline V gene, CDR1 is KGHDR and CDR2 is SFDVKD. Approximately 9.4 milliliters was the volume of peripheral blood drawn from each donor.

This sequence originates from an elderly man in good health. Sequenced material: blood. V is TRBV24-1 and J is TRBJ2-5, with 9 bases matching TRBD2. CDR3 nucleotide sequence: TGTGCCTCCCAGGGTAGCGGGAGAGGAGAGACCCAGTACTTC. It translates to CASQGSGRGETQYF.